A single sample is the source of the 3 T cell receptor beta chains below, sequenced in a study of blood T cell repertoires in COVID-19 (dated by TCRdb to about 2020). Libraries were built with the immunoSEQ multiplex PCR assay. TCRdb retrieved this table from immuneACCESS and kept in-frame rearrangements only. Not all clones are present; in checked studies, unresolved V genes account for under half, and no reason is known for the remainder. The sample contains some 330,000 clones, about 87% of them found a single time. Of the sample, 1.5% to 2.5% is held by the ten largest clones. Source material: PBMCs or T cells enriched from blood (not recorded which). The origin of the receptors is a man in his forties or fifties in a cohort exposed to, infected with or recovered from COVID-19 (not recorded which).

CDR3 protein: CASSQVSGGAEQYF. The CDR3 nucleotides are TGTGCCAGCAGCCAAGTTTCGGGGGGCGCGGAGCAGTACTTC. The chain carries TRBV3-1 (or the pseudogene TRBV3-2) and TRBJ2-7, with D maybe TRBD2 (7 bases). Germline CDR1 LGHDT, CDR2 YNNKEL (reference sequence). This CDR3 has 14 residues. The V end lost 1 base, the J end lost 7 bases, and 14 bases lay between the germline ends.

The CDR3 protein is CASSQDAVFRSEAFF. For the CDR3, the DNA is TGTGCCAGCAGCCAAGATGCAGTGTTTCGCTCCGAAGCTTTCTTT. The chain links TRBV3-1 (or the pseudogene TRBV3-2) to TRBJ1-1, with no clear D. The V end lost 0 bases, the J end lost 8 bases, and 16 bases lay between the germline ends. The CDR3 length is 15 residues. The germline V gene encodes CDR1 LGHDT and CDR2 YNNKEL (reference sequence).

The chain combines TRBV10-2 with TRBJ1-2; 11 nucleotides align to TRBD1. The CDR3 is 16 residues long. The V and J ends lost 3 bases and 1 base, in that order; junction bases with no gene match: 4. The germline V gene encodes CDR1 WSHSY and CDR2 SAAADI. In DNA, the CDR3 is TGCGCCAGCAGTGACTCCGGGACAGGGGGTAACTATGGCTACACCTTC. It codes for CASSDSGTGGNYGYTF.